The 3 T cell receptor beta chains given below trace back to one sample, sequenced in a study of tumor-infiltrating lymphocytes in localized non-small cell lung cancer. Method: immunoSEQ multiplex PCR; TCRdb's copy keeps in-frame clones and lacks some. The sample has around 25,000 clones, 69% seen once. The specimen was lung tumor tissue. The receptors derive from a human donor with non-small cell lung cancer.

This chain uses TRBV5-1 with TRBJ2-2; D is ambiguous. The CDR3 spans 13 residues. Trimming shortened V by 2 bases and J by 6 bases, and 8 bases separated the two germline ends. Looked up from germline, CDR1 is SGHRS and CDR2 is YFSETQ. The CDR3 sequence is CASSFGMPGELFF. DNA of the CDR3: TGCGCCAGCAGCTTCGGAATGCCCGGGGAGCTGTTTTTT.

The chain carries TRBV25-1 and TRBJ2-7, with D possibly matching TRBD1 (6 bases). CDR1 and CDR2 from the germline V gene are MGHDK and SYGVNS. Trimming cost V 5 bases and J 4 bases, with 12 bases left between them. This CDR3 comprises 13 residues. This CDR3 reads CASSQGGDYEQYF. The CDR3 DNA follows: TGTGCCAGCAGTCAAGGGGGAGATTACGAGCAGTACTTC.

The chain combines TRBV5-5 with TRBJ1-4, with D perhaps TRBD1 (6 bases). CDR1 is SGHKS, CDR2 YYEKEE, per germline (reference sequence). This CDR3 is built from 16 residues. V lost 2 bases, J lost 0 bases, and 11 bases lay in between. CDR3 bases: TGTGCCAGCAGCTTTGAACAGGGAACAACTAATGAAAAACTGTTTTTT. This encodes CASSFEQGTTNEKLFF.